A selection of T cell receptor beta chains follows, all from one sample in a study of CD8+ T cells in alopecia areata. The assay was immunoSEQ multiplex PCR, and TCRdb's table has in-frame clones only and misses some. This sample yields fewer than 250,000 clones, of which under 80% are seen a single time; 1.3% belongs to the top ten. The sample in question was CD4+ T cells sorted from blood, obtained at approximately week 49, from a patient treated with tofacitinib. Every receptor here comes from a human donor with alopecia areata. Each CDR3 is given with its conserved first and last residue. Fields, in order: clone size, V gene, J gene, CDR3 length, D gene, CDR3 protein, CDR3 DNA. The D gene is left open where the match is weak. Clone size is stated in some rows and not others, as once, few, many or a class when expanded.

once	TRBV7-9	TRBJ1-2	14	.	CASSPGGFAHGYTF	TGTGCCAGCAGCCCCGGCGGGTTTGCTCATGGCTACACCTTC
few	TRBV19	TRBJ2-3	14	.	CASSPRRGADTQYF	TGTGCCAGTAGCCCACGGAGGGGCGCAGATACGCAGTATTTT
.	TRBV23-1	TRBJ2-1	13	.	CASSHRPPNEQFF	TGCGCCAGCAGTCATAGGCCACCCAATGAGCAGTTCTTC
.	TRBV29-1	TRBJ1-1	11	.	CSARQDTEAFF	TGCAGCGCGAGACAGGACACTGAAGCTTTCTTT
.	TRBV25-1	TRBJ2-1	11	.	CASSEYNEQFF	TGTGCCAGCAGTGAATACAATGAGCAGTTCTTC
.	TRBV5-1	TRBJ2-1	16	TRBD2	CASSLALSGGAGEQFF	TGCGCCAGCAGCTTGGCCCTCAGCGGGGGGGCCGGGGAGCAGTTCTTC
.	TRBV7-2	TRBJ2-6	16	.	CASSPHSTSGANVLTF	TGTGCCAGCAGCCCCCACTCCACCTCTGGGGCCAACGTCCTGACTTTC
.	TRBV2	TRBJ2-7	13	TRBD1	CASSYRGHYEQYF	TGTGCCAGCAGTTACAGGGGTCACTACGAGCAGTACTTC
few	TRBV6-4	TRBJ2-2	14	.	CASSMAANTGELFF	TGTGCCAGCAGTATGGCTGCGAACACCGGGGAGCTGTTTTTT
.	TRBV29-1	TRBJ2-7	12	.	CSAADSHYEQYF	TGCAGCGCCGCAGACAGCCACTACGAGCAGTACTTC
once	TRBV14	TRBJ1-1	13	.	CASSQAQNTEAFF	TGTGCCAGCAGCCAAGCACAGAACACTGAAGCTTTCTTT
.	TRBV10-3	TRBJ2-5	16	TRBD2	CAISDPSGAAGETQYF	TGTGCCATCAGTGACCCTAGCGGGGCGGCCGGAGAGACCCAGTACTTC
.	TRBV30	TRBJ1-5	13	.	CAWGQGINQPQHF	TGTGCCTGGGGGCAGGGGATAAATCAGCCCCAGCATTTT
.	TRBV7-9	TRBJ2-1	11	.	CASSLVNEQFF	TGTGCCAGCAGCTTAGTCAATGAGCAGTTCTTC
.	TRBV30	TRBJ1-5	12	.	CAWSAWDQPQHF	TGTGCCTGGAGTGCCTGGGATCAGCCCCAGCATTTT
.	TRBV29-1	TRBJ1-1	13	.	CSVERDWGTEAFF	TGCAGCGTTGAAAGGGACTGGGGGACTGAAGCTTTCTTT
.	TRBV29-1	TRBJ2-7	14	TRBD1	CSDLRTGEGYEQYF	TGCAGCGACCTTAGGACAGGGGAAGGCTACGAGCAGTACTTC
few	TRBV30	TRBJ1-5	16	TRBD1	CAWSGGAGGAGQPQHF	TGTGCCTGGAGTGGGGGAGCAGGGGGCGCAGGCCAGCCCCAGCATTTT
.	TRBV11-3	TRBJ1-1	13	.	CASSLLGYTEAFF	TGTGCCAGCAGCTTGTTGGGGTACACTGAAGCTTTCTTT
.	TRBV29-1	TRBJ1-1	13	.	CSAQYGVSTEAFF	TGCAGCGCTCAATATGGGGTAAGCACTGAAGCTTTCTTT
.	TRBV18	TRBJ1-1	12	.	CASSPGSTEAFF	TGTGCCAGCTCACCTGGGAGCACTGAAGCTTTCTTT
.	TRBV11-2	TRBJ1-2	13	.	CASSPPGGYGYTF	TGTGCCAGCAGTCCTCCCGGCGGCTATGGCTACACCTTC
.	TRBV29-1	TRBJ2-5	12	.	CSVETSGETQYF	TGCAGCGTTGAAACCTCTGGGGAGACCCAGTACTTC
.	TRBV2	TRBJ1-2	14	.	CASSEGRGTYGYTF	TGTGCCAGCAGTGAAGGGAGGGGCACGTATGGCTACACCTTC
.	TRBV5-1	TRBJ2-1	16	TRBD2	CASSLETSGPRNEQFF	TGCGCCAGCAGCTTGGAGACTAGCGGGCCTCGGAATGAGCAGTTCTTC
.	TRBV29-1	TRBJ1-1	15	.	CSVFKHAGENTEAFF	TGCAGCGTTTTCAAGCATGCAGGGGAGAACACTGAAGCTTTCTTT
many	TRBV5-1	TRBJ2-1	16	TRBD2	CASSPDLRTRSNEQFF	TGCGCCAGCAGCCCCGACTTACGGACTAGGAGCAATGAGCAGTTCTTC
.	TRBV5-1	TRBJ2-7	15	TRBD2	CASSLRASGGDEQYF	TGCGCCAGCAGCTTGCGGGCTAGCGGGGGCGACGAGCAGTACTTC
.	TRBV6-5	TRBJ1-4	12	.	CAVGAPNEKLFF	TGTGCCGTGGGGGCTCCTAATGAAAAACTGTTTTTT
.	TRBV7-2	TRBJ1-5	15	.	CASSLDGGANQPQHF	TGTGCCAGCAGCTTAGATGGCGGAGCGAATCAGCCCCAGCATTTT
.	TRBV5-4	TRBJ2-3	13	.	CASSQTAENTQYF	TGTGCCAGCAGCCAAACAGCGGAGAATACGCAGTATTTT
.	TRBV9	TRBJ1-6	13	.	CASSANYNSPLHF	TGTGCCAGCAGCGCGAACTATAATTCACCCCTCCACTTT